This T cell receptor (beta chain) was profiled in a study of CXCR3-negative and CXCR3-positive naive CD8 T cells. Broader study findings: Cryopreserved cells showed partially decreased CXCR3 expression, and most assays used fresh PBMCs. The TRB CDR3s that CXCR3-positive naive cells carried were more hydrophobic than those of CXCR3-negative naive cells.

With UMI labels, 5' RACE was used to prepare the TRB cDNA libraries. TCRdb re-called the 5' RACE reads, yielding one record per CDR3 amino acid sequence without DNA. This repertoire includes nearly 110,000 distinct CDR3 sequences. About this clonotype itself: Its specificity is not known.

The germline V gene has CDR1 KGHDR and CDR2 SFDVKD. The CDR3 extends over 14 amino acids. The TCR sequence derives from a human donor in good health. Some clones in this sample may be carry-over from other donors' samples. Sequencing input: naive CXCR3+ CD8+ T cells from blood. Subset indicated: CD45RO-CCR7+CD27+CD95- naive CD8+ T cells expressing CXCR3 (TNR3+). The chain recombines TRBV24-1 with TRBJ1-1; TCRdb designates TRBD1, a call that cannot be tested without DNA. CDR3 residues: CATSDPGQGDEAFF.